This TCR beta chain was profiled in a study of somatic mutations in cytotoxic T cells in rheumatoid arthritis. As for the study in general: Immediately following diagnosis and ahead of any treatment, patient blood (more than 27 ml EDTA) was drawn. Whole-study findings and limits: In about an eighth of the roughly 65 patients, the largest CD8+ clone exceeded 20% of CD8+ cells.

Sequencing used immunoSEQ multiplex PCR; TCRdb keeps in-frame clones, though not all of them. The sample holds around 16,000 clones; around 80% are singletons and the top ten take more than 15%. In the case of this clone: The antigen is not known.

The CDR3 totals 14 residues. Trimming stripped 7 bases from V and 0 bases from J, with 13 bases between. CDR1 and CDR2 from the germline V gene are MNHNY and SVGAGI (reference sequence). The TCR sequence derives from a woman aged 45-65 years with rheumatoid arthritis. The chain combines TRBV6-6 with TRBJ2-7; D ambiguous. Sequencing used CD8+ T cells sorted from blood. CDR3 sequence reads: CASIPDVGSYEQYF. In DNA, the CDR3 is TGTGCCAGCATCCCGGACGTAGGCTCCTACGAGCAGTACTTC.